One sample yielded the 24 T cell receptor beta chains listed below, sequenced in a study of cytomegalovirus exposure and HLA in healthy donors. PCR was performed using 60 Vbeta and 13 Jbeta primers. TCRdb's copy holds only in-frame clones and misses some; the assay was immunoSEQ multiplex PCR. The sample's table shows fewer than 45,000 clones. Sequenced sample: PBMCs. These TCRs come from a woman under 40 in good health and CMV-seronegative.

The chain couples TRBV28 to TRBJ1-2, with 8 bases identical to TRBD1. Trimming took 6 bases from V and 9 from J; bases not matched to a gene: 9. Germline assignment: CDR1 MDHEN and CDR2 SYDVKM. This CDR3 contains 13 residues. The CDR3, as DNA: TGTGCCAGCAGCCAAACCCCAGGGGGCAGCTACACCTTC. Amino acids: CASSQTPGGSYTF.

This sequence joins TRBV5-4 and TRBJ2-7, with D possibly being TRBD2 (5 bases). The V gene's germline CDR1 is SGHNT and CDR2 YYREEE (reference sequence). V was clipped by 4 bases and J by 7 bases, with 9 bases between them. The CDR3 spans 11 residues. DNA for the CDR3: TGTGCCAGCAGCCTGCGCGGGGAGCAGTACTTC. Translation gives CASSLRGEQYF. Variable domain in full (rest from reference TRBV5-4 and TRBJ2-7): ETGVTQSPTHLIKTRGQQVTLRCSSQSGHNTVSWYQQALGQGPQFIFQYYREEENGRGNFPPRFSGLQFPNYSSELNVNALELDDSALYLCASSLRGEQYFGPGTRLTVT.

V gene TRBV7-9 combines with J gene TRBJ1-1; 7 nucleotides agree with TRBD1. From germline, CDR1 is SEHNR and CDR2 FQNEAQ (reference sequence). The CDR3 is 14 residues long. Trimming removed 5 bases from V and 5 bases from J; junction bases left unmatched: 8. CDR3 in amino acids: CASSPDREVTEAFF. CDR3 DNA: TGTGCCAGCAGCCCCGACAGGGAGGTTACTGAAGCTTTCTTT.

CDR3 in DNA: TGTGCCAGCAGCTTGACTGCCAGCGCCTACGAGCAGTACTTC. Translation gives CASSLTASAYEQYF. J is TRBJ2-7 and V is TRBV5-6; unclear D gene. Germline CDR1 SGHDT, CDR2 YYEEEE. Trimming removed 1 base from V and 2 bases from J, with 10 bases in between. The length of the CDR3 is 14 residues.

The J gene is TRBJ2-2, the V gene TRBV7-7, with a tentative D call TRBD2 (6 bases). Germline lookup yields CDR1 SSHAT and CDR2 FNYEAQ (reference sequence). This CDR3 comprises 16 residues. Between the trimmed V and J ends, which lost 5 bases and 6 bases, there was a span of 19 bases. The DNA for the CDR3 is TGTGCCAGCAGCCTTTTGGCGGGAAGGATACCCGGGGAGCTGTTTTTT. It encodes CASSLLAGRIPGELFF.

The rearrangement uses TRBV6-5 and TRBJ2-7; the D gene is possibly TRBD2 (5 bases). There are 14 residues in the CDR3. V dropped 0 bases and J dropped 4 bases, with 10 bases sitting between them. Germline loops: CDR1 MNHEY, CDR2 SVGAGI. This CDR3 is CASSYSGVTYEQYF. Written as DNA, the CDR3 is TGTGCCAGCAGTTACTCCGGGGTGACGTACGAGCAGTACTTC.

The chain carries TRBV28 and TRBJ2-1, with a weak D call TRBD1 (6 bases). The CDR3 contains 11 residues. In germline, CDR1 is MDHEN, CDR2 SYDVKM. The V and J ends lost 5 bases and 8 bases respectively, with 7 bases between them. CDR3: CASSTGYEQFF. The CDR3 DNA reads as TGTGCCAGCAGTACAGGGTATGAGCAGTTCTTC. Supplemented by reference TRBV28 and TRBJ2-1, the full variable domain reads DVKVTQSSRYLVKRTGEKVFLECVQDMDHENMFWYRQDPGLGLRLIYFSYDVKMKEKGDIPEGYSVSREKKERFSLILESASTNQTSMYLCASSTGYEQFFGPGTRLTVL.

The chain is built from TRBV9 and TRBJ2-7; 7 nucleotides line up with TRBD1. CDR1 and CDR2 (germline): SGDLS, YYNGEE. The CDR3 is 15 amino acids. V lost 2 bases to trimming and J lost 4 bases; unmatched junction nucleotides: 9. In nucleotides, the CDR3 is TGTGCCAGCAGCGTGGGAGACAGGGTTTCATACGAGCAGTACTTC. This gives the protein CASSVGDRVSYEQYF.

J is TRBJ2-7 and V is TRBV30, with TRBD1 as a possible D gene (6 bases). The V gene lost 0 bases and the J gene lost 0 bases, with 15 bases spanning the gap. Per germline, CDR1 GTSNPN and CDR2 SVGIG (reference sequence). CDR3 length: 16 residues. The CDR3 spells CAWSVPRQASSYEQYF. The CDR3 DNA sequence: TGTGCCTGGAGTGTACCCAGACAGGCGAGCTCCTACGAGCAGTACTTC.

The rearrangement joins TRBV7-2 to TRBJ1-5; possible D gene TRBD1, 5 bases. CDR3 size: 16 residues. The germline V and J ends were trimmed by 5 bases and 0 bases, with 14 bases remaining between them. From germline, CDR1 is SGHTA and CDR2 FQGNSA. The chain's CDR3 is CASSPVGASSNQPQHF. CDR3 in DNA: TGTGCCAGCAGCCCAGTAGGGGCTAGTAGCAATCAGCCCCAGCATTTT.

The chain joins TRBV19 to TRBJ2-1; 7 positions agree with TRBD1. The CDR3 spans 14 residues. Per the germline V gene, CDR1 is LNHDA and CDR2 is SQIVND (reference sequence). Trimming took 10 bases from V and 3 from J; bases not matched to a gene: 9. The CDR3 is CATNTGAIYNEQFF. CDR3 coding DNA: TGTGCCACCAACACAGGGGCAATCTACAATGAGCAGTTCTTC.

This chain uses TRBV6-6 with TRBJ2-1; D may be TRBD2 (6 bases). Germline-derived CDR1 and CDR2 are MNHNY and SVGAGI (reference sequence). Trimming cost V 8 bases and J 6 bases, with 11 bases left between them. The CDR3 is 12 amino acids. CDR3 sequence reads: CASGGLVNEQFF. The CDR3, as DNA: TGTGCCAGCGGGGGGTTGGTCAATGAGCAGTTCTTC.

V is TRBV30 and J is TRBJ1-2; D is uncertain. CDR1 is GTSNPN, CDR2 SVGIG, per germline (reference sequence). This CDR3 is built from 12 residues. V lost 2 bases to trimming and J lost 8 bases, with 12 bases between them. The CDR3 spells CAWSSTISGYTF. The CDR3 nucleotides are TGTGCCTGGAGTAGTACTATAAGCGGCTACACCTTC.

V gene TRBV19 combines with J gene TRBJ1-2, with 10 bases aligning to TRBD1. Germline V gives CDR1 LNHDA, CDR2 SQIVND (reference sequence). The CDR3 extends over 17 amino acids. After removal of 4 bases from V and 2 bases from J, the junction contained 10 bases not matched to a gene. CDR3 nucleotide sequence: TGTGCCAGTAGTACCTTAGGCGGGGACAGGGGAAACTATGGCTACACCTTC. It translates to CASSTLGGDRGNYGYTF. Full variable domain (outside the CDR3, taken from reference TRBV19 and TRBJ1-2): DGGITQSPKYLFRKEGQNVTLSCEQNLNHDAMYWYRQDPGQGLRLIYYSQIVNDFQKGDIAEGYSVSREKKESFPLTVTSAQKNPTAFYLCASSTLGGDRGNYGYTFGSGTRLTVV.

The chain carries TRBV11-3 and TRBJ2-7; 12 positions match TRBD2. This CDR3 has 16 amino acids. Per germline, CDR1 SGHNT and CDR2 YENEEA. After removal of 4 bases from V and 0 bases from J, the junction contained 4 bases not matched to a gene. The CDR3: CASSYRTSGISYEQYF. The DNA for the CDR3 is TGTGCCAGCAGCTACCGGACTAGCGGGATCTCCTACGAGCAGTACTTC.

The chain recombines TRBV28 with TRBJ1-5; D unclear. This CDR3 is 13 amino acids long. The V gene's germline CDR1 is MDHEN and CDR2 SYDVKM. CDR3 residues: CAIENLSNQPQHF. DNA of the CDR3: TGTGCAATCGAGAACTTGAGCAATCAGCCCCAGCATTTT.

The V call is TRBV30, the J call TRBJ2-7; no reliable D call. Germline CDR1 is GTSNPN and CDR2 is SVGIG (reference sequence). The CDR3 extends over 12 amino acids. Between the trimmed V and J ends, which lost 7 bases and 4 bases, there was a span of 14 bases. CDR3 sequence (DNA): TGTGCCTCCCAAAACAGAACTTACGAGCAGTACTTC. Amino acid sequence: CASQNRTYEQYF.

The chain is built from TRBV15 and TRBJ2-1; D not resolved. V dropped 0 bases and J dropped 8 bases, with 8 bases sitting between them. This CDR3 region has 13 residues. Germline lookup yields CDR1 LNHNV and CDR2 YYDKDF (reference sequence). CDR3 region: CATSREKRDEQFF. The CDR3 DNA follows: TGTGCCACCAGCAGAGAAAAGCGTGATGAGCAGTTCTTC.

The rearrangement joins TRBV18 to TRBJ2-7; possible D gene TRBD1, 5 bases. CDR3 length: 13 amino acids. In germline, CDR1 is KGHSH, CDR2 LQKENI. Trimming pared 5 bases from V and 2 bases from J, leaving 10 bases between. The CDR3 sequence: CASSSDTAYEQYF. CDR3 sequence (DNA): TGTGCCAGCTCATCGGACACCGCCTACGAGCAGTACTTC.

The genes are TRBV4-1 and TRBJ2-1; D may be TRBD2 (6 bases). CDR1 is MGHRA and CDR2 is YSYEKL in the germline V gene. The V end lost 0 bases, the J end lost 14 bases, and 17 bases lay between the germline ends. The length of the CDR3 is 14 residues. CDR3 residues: CASSQDLSRTKKFF. The CDR3, as DNA: TGCGCCAGCAGCCAAGACCTGTCTAGGACTAAGAAGTTCTTC.

This chain joins TRBV25-1 and TRBJ2-7; no reliable D call. Trimming removed 3 bases at V and 5 bases at J, with 11 bases between. Germline V gene data show CDR1 as MGHDK and CDR2 as SYGVNS. The CDR3 runs 13 residues. The CDR3 coding sequence is TGTGCCAGCAGTGACCCCCCACTACACGAGCAGTACTTC. Its translation is CASSDPPLHEQYF.

This chain links TRBV9 with TRBJ2-7, with unresolved D. CDR1 and CDR2 (germline): SGDLS, YYNGEE. Trimming cost V 3 bases and J 1 base, with 8 bases left between them. The CDR3 runs 13 residues. CDR3 nucleotides: TGTGCCAGCAGCGGAGGATTTTCCTACGAGCAGTACTTC. Amino acids: CASSGGFSYEQYF.

The chain carries TRBV27 and TRBJ1-1; D might be TRBD1 (6 bases). This CDR3 has 16 amino acids. Germline V lookup: CDR1 MNHEY, CDR2 SMNVEV (reference sequence). V was pared by 3 bases and J by 7 bases, with 21 bases between. The CDR3 loop reads CASSLNTGHRTREAFF. In nucleotides, the CDR3 is TGTGCCAGCAGTTTGAACACGGGACATCGTACGCGTGAAGCTTTCTTT.

This chain uses TRBV6-1 with TRBJ1-2; D is ambiguous. The CDR3 loop spans 15 amino acids. The germline V and J ends were trimmed by 3 bases and 4 bases, with 15 bases remaining between them. Germline V gene data show CDR1 as MNHNS and CDR2 as SASEGT. CDR3 sequence: CASSDGEGGPYGYTF. The CDR3 region has the DNA TGTGCCAGCAGTGATGGGGAGGGAGGACCCTATGGCTACACCTTC.